This is a list of T cell receptor beta chains from one sample in a study of T cell responses to AZD1222 COVID-19 vaccine. Data came from immunoSEQ multiplex PCR; TCRdb stores just in-frame clones and leaves some out. The top ten clones hold roughly 1.7% of a sample with around 200,000 clones, 94% of them seen once. This specimen was peripheral blood, taken 28 days after the second AZD1222 dose. The source is an adult who received the AZD1222 COVID-19 vaccine. Both conserved end residues are part of each CDR3.

V gene	J gene	CDR3 protein
TRBV3-1/TRBV3-2	TRBJ2-5	CASSQANPSQETQYF
TRBV19	TRBJ1-5	CASSRQRNSNQPQHF
TRBV29-1	TRBJ1-2	CSVDGTGPYGYTF
TRBV10-3	TRBJ1-6	CAISDGTGGNTNSPLHF
TRBV2	TRBJ1-1	CASREDRGIINTEAFF
TRBV15	TRBJ2-3	CATSRDLGVNAQYF
TRBV18	TRBJ1-4	CASSPPGRSTNEKLFF
TRBV18	TRBJ2-2	CASSLSGGPGTGELFF
TRBV2	TRBJ1-6	CASSELGQGASPLHF
TRBV27	TRBJ2-7	CASQLRWGLGYEQYF
TRBV5-5	TRBJ1-1	CASSLVPGGDTEAFF
TRBV10-1	TRBJ2-7	CASSVGQTYEQYF